Below, one TCR beta chain is given with its context. Possible read error: a much larger clone is one base away. The data are from a study of tumor and adjacent non-tumor tissue in lung cancer. J gave up 6 bases and V 3 bases, and 14 bases lay outside the gene matches. Germline assignment: CDR1 WSHSY and CDR2 SAAADI. The CDR3 has 17 residues. RNA was extracted from bulk tissue without any cell sorting. A modified ARM-PCR protocol with three rounds of nested PCR amplified TCRbeta. TCRdb re-analysed the multiplex PCR reads in MiXCR, keeping a single row per CDR3 protein. The sample lists about 200,000 distinct CDR3 sequences, about 76% occurring once.

The receptor comes from a man aged 55-75 years with non-small cell lung cancer. The chain has TRBV10-2 and TRBJ2-1; 7 bases map to TRBD2. Sample: lung tumor tissue. For the CDR3, the DNA is TGCGCCAGCAGTGACCTGCTTAGCGGGCGAGGGCCCAATGAGCAGTTCTTC. It is translated as CASSDLLSGRGPNEQFF.